This TCR beta chain was found in a study of shared clonotypes between healthy human individuals. TCRdb's table, derived via immunoSEQ multiplex PCR, lists solely in-frame clones and lacks some. The table lists hundreds of thousands of clones, about 95% of them singletons. Germline V lookup: CDR1 SGDLS, CDR2 YYNGEE. V lost 3 bases, J lost 8 bases, and 7 bases stayed unmatched. CDR3 size: 13 residues. The naive CD8 fraction comprised CD45RO-negative cells positively selected for CCR7 and excluded terminally differentiated effector memory CD45RA+ cells. The clonotype was recovered from a woman aged 25 to 39 in good health. This chain uses TRBV9 with TRBJ1-2; 7 nucleotides agree with TRBD1. The sequenced sample was naive CD8+ T cells sorted from blood. This CDR3 reads CASSGSGTEGYTF. The DNA for the CDR3 is TGTGCCAGCAGCGGCTCCGGGACAGAGGGCTACACCTTC.